This T cell receptor beta chain was documented in a study of human T cells and chemical hapten exposure. Study background: Alopecia areata, totalis or universalis affected patients, mainly female.

In the original analysis: Samples contained a median of 95,638 TCRs, with a range of roughly 23,224 to 700,000. One entry per CDR3 protein results from TCRdb running MiXCR on the RACE reads. The V and J calls reflect TCRdb's pipeline rather than the authors' work. The sample records under 400,000 distinct CDR3 sequences, 4% to 6% being singletons. V dropped 1 base and J dropped 3 bases, with 7 bases sitting between them. CDR1 and CDR2 from the germline V gene are LGHDT and YNNKEL (reference sequence). The CDR3 is made up of 14 amino acids. The time point denotes: pre-sensitization, week 0. The treatment here: therapeutic diphenylcyclopropenone sensitization with weekly scalp DPC. This clonotype was seen repeatedly, ten times or more.

This chain uses TRBV3-1 with TRBJ2-4; no clear D. The input for sequencing was whole blood, taken in connection with sensitization to the hapten diphenylcyclopropenone (DPC). This TCR derives from a woman aged 50 to 65 with alopecia areata. Some clones in this sample may be carry-over from other donors' samples. The CDR3: CASSQGVSKNIQYF. CDR3 in DNA: TGTGCCAGCAGCCAAGGGGTTAGCAAAAACATTCAGTACTTC.